This passage covers 17 T cell receptor beta chains from one sample sequenced in a study of blood T cell repertoires in COVID-19. The table came from immunoSEQ multiplex PCR; TCRdb's copy has only in-frame clones and leaves some out. The sample shows 19,000 or so clones, around 89% of them seen only once. The sample consisted of peripheral blood. These receptors came from a man between 65 and 85 years old with active COVID-19.

This clone counts as medium-sized. The chain uses TRBV9 and TRBJ2-7; D is unresolved. The CDR3 sequence is 13 residues long. Germline CDR1 SGDLS, CDR2 YYNGEE. Deletions cut 2 bases from V and 3 bases from J, with 9 bases between. The chain's CDR3 is CASSVSPGYEQYF. CDR3 nucleotides: TGTGCCAGCAGCGTCTCCCCGGGCTACGAGCAGTACTTC. Filled out from reference TRBV9 and TRBJ2-7, the complete variable domain reads DSGVTQTPKHLITATGQRVTLRCSPRSGDLSVYWYQQSLDQGLQFLIQYYNGEERAKGNILERFSAQQFPDLHSELNLSSLELGDSALYFCASSVSPGYEQYFGPGTRLTVT.

This clone was found a few times. The CDR3 DNA follows: TGTGCCAGCAGCTGGGGCGTGGCTGAGAACACTGAAGCTTTCTTT. It translates to CASSWGVAENTEAFF. V usage is TRBV5-6 and J usage is TRBJ1-1; possibly TRBD1 for D (5 bases). The CDR3 loop spans 15 amino acids. Germline CDR1 and CDR2: SGHDT and YYEEEE. The V end lost 3 bases, the J end lost 1 base, and 13 bases lay between the germline ends.

Only a few counts were recorded for this clone. The chain has TRBV12-3 or TRBV12-4 and TRBJ1-2; TRBD1 aligns across 8 bases. The CDR3 contains 13 residues. Trimming removed 5 bases from V and 10 bases from J; junction bases left unmatched: 9. CDR3 residues: CASSLDAGGVYTF. Written as DNA, the CDR3 is TGTGCCAGCAGTCTCGACGCAGGGGGCGTCTACACCTTC.

The genes are TRBV6-1 and TRBJ2-2; 8 nucleotides line up with TRBD1. This CDR3 is built from 15 residues. Looked up from germline, CDR1 is MNHNS and CDR2 is SASEGT. Trimming removed 1 base from V and 7 bases from J; junction bases left unmatched: 5. CDR3 amino acids: CASSEGPGGYGELFF. The CDR3 DNA follows: TGTGCCAGCAGTGAAGGCCCAGGGGGCTACGGGGAGCTGTTTTTT.

This sequence joins TRBV19 and TRBJ1-2; perhaps TRBD1 as D (6 bases). This CDR3 has 14 amino acids. Per the germline V gene, CDR1 is LNHDA and CDR2 is SQIVND (reference sequence). Trimming removed 9 bases from V and 7 bases from J, with 21 bases in between. The CDR3 here is CASCTTRGSGGYTF. The CDR3 bases are TGTGCCAGCTGCACTACGAGGGGGAGCGGTGGCTACACCTTC. Looking up the rest from reference TRBV19 and TRBJ1-2 gives the full variable domain: DGGITQSPKYLFRKEGQNVTLSCEQNLNHDAMYWYRQDPGQGLRLIYYSQIVNDFQKGDIAEGYSVSREKKESFPLTVTSAQKNPTAFYLCASCTTRGSGGYTFGSGTRLTVV.

The CDR3 coding sequence is TGTGCCAGCAGCGTACTAGCGGTCGGGGAGCTGTTTTTT. This translates into CASSVLAVGELFF. The V and J genes are TRBV6-5 and TRBJ2-2; 8 nucleotides line up with TRBD2. Trimming cost V 6 bases and J 7 bases; bases outside gene matches: 4. CDR3 size: 13 residues. Germline CDR1 is MNHEY and CDR2 is SVGAGI.

This chain joins TRBV30 and TRBJ2-1, with 11 bases aligning to TRBD2. This CDR3 contains 13 residues. CDR1 GTSNPN and CDR2 SVGIG come from the germline V gene (reference sequence). V lost 7 bases to trimming and J lost 8 bases; unmatched junction nucleotides: 7. The CDR3 is CALILAGGHEQFF. In DNA form, the CDR3 reads TGTGCCTTAATATTAGCGGGGGGGCATGAGCAGTTCTTC.

The chain is built from TRBV6-1 and TRBJ2-5, with 10 nucleotides matching TRBD2. With V trimmed by 4 bases and J by 5 bases, 16 bases remained unmatched. This CDR3 spans 18 amino acids. Germline V gene data show CDR1 as MNHNS and CDR2 as SASEGT. In DNA, the CDR3 is TGTGCCAGCAGTGCGTGGCTAGCGGGGGCCATCCTGGGGGAGACCCAGTACTTC. Translation gives CASSAWLAGAILGETQYF.

V is TRBV2 and J is TRBJ1-5; weak D call: TRBD1 (5 bases). This CDR3 has 15 residues. Germline V lookup: CDR1 SNHLY, CDR2 FYNNEI. Trimming pared 1 base from V and 7 bases from J, leaving 14 bases between. CDR3 residues: CASSEEGGGGQPQHF. CDR3 DNA sequence: TGTGCCAGCAGTGAAGAGGGCGGGGGGGGGCAGCCCCAGCATTTT.

This chain links TRBV27 with TRBJ2-3; TRBD2 matches 12 bases. Germline V gives CDR1 MNHEY, CDR2 SMNVEV (reference sequence). V shed 2 bases and J 0 bases; nucleotides not matched to a gene: 3. The CDR3 runs 17 residues. Written as DNA, the CDR3 is TGTGCCAGCAGTTTAGGGACTAGCGGGTGGAGCACAGATACGCAGTATTTT. Translated: CASSLGTSGWSTDTQYF.

The gene calls are TRBV16 and TRBJ2-3, with a possible D match to TRBD2 (6 bases). With 3 bases removed from V and 3 bases from J, the gap between germline ends came to 28 bases. The germline V gene has CDR1 KGHSY and CDR2 FQNENV. This CDR3 contains 20 residues. CDR3 sequence reads: CASSQEAPGLALVVTDTQYF. The CDR3 region has the DNA TGTGCCAGCAGCCAGGAGGCGCCGGGACTCGCCCTTGTGGTTACAGATACGCAGTATTTT. The full variable domain, with the rest looked up from reference TRBV16 and TRBJ2-3, is GEEVAQTPKHLVRGEGQKAKLYCAPIKGHSYVFWYQQVLKNEFKFLISFQNENVFDETGMPKERFSAKCLPNSPCSLEIQATKLEDSAVYFCASSQEAPGLALVVTDTQYFGPGTRLTVL.

The sample holds one count of this clone. This chain joins TRBV6-1 and TRBJ2-2; maybe TRBD2 (5 bases). Trimming stripped 4 bases from V and 3 bases from J, with 15 bases between. In germline, CDR1 is MNHNS, CDR2 SASEGT. This CDR3 region has 16 residues. Written as DNA, the CDR3 is TGTGCCAGCAGTGCTTCCGGACTCCTTTACACCGGGGAGCTGTTTTTT. This translates into CASSASGLLYTGELFF.

This sequence joins TRBV2 and TRBJ2-3, with a possible D match to TRBD2 (5 bases). The CDR3 contains 15 residues. Germline CDR1 and CDR2: SNHLY and FYNNEI. Trimming shortened V by 5 bases and J by 6 bases, and 18 bases separated the two germline ends. The CDR3 nucleotides read TGTGCCAGCAGTCGGGAAGGGCCTGCGGGTGATACGCAGTATTTT. Translated: CASSREGPAGDTQYF.

The chain recombines TRBV9 with TRBJ2-2, with TRBD1 matching 11 bases. Germline CDR1 SGDLS, CDR2 YYNGEE. The trim removed 3 bases at V and 7 bases at J, leaving 8 bases unmatched. This CDR3 spans 16 amino acids. The CDR3: CASSAPGTGGNGELFF. In DNA, the CDR3 is TGTGCCAGCAGCGCTCCCGGGACAGGGGGAAACGGGGAGCTGTTTTTT.

V usage is TRBV6-1 and J usage is TRBJ2-1, with D tentatively TRBD2 (7 bases). CDR1 and CDR2 from the germline V gene are MNHNS and SASEGT. Trimming stripped 1 base from V and 4 bases from J, with 14 bases between. The CDR3 loop spans 16 amino acids. This CDR3 is CASSEEGRGPYNEQFF. Written as DNA, the CDR3 is TGTGCCAGCAGTGAAGAGGGGCGGGGGCCTTACAATGAGCAGTTCTTC.

The chain carries TRBV7-8 and TRBJ2-7; 9 bases agree with TRBD1. With V trimmed by 4 bases and J by 4 bases, 2 bases remained unmatched. The CDR3 is 13 amino acids. Germline CDR1 is SGHVS and CDR2 is FQNEAQ. CDR3 bases: TGTGCCAGCAGCTGGACAGGGGTATACGAGCAGTACTTC. Its protein is CASSWTGVYEQYF.

The chain recombines TRBV5-1 with TRBJ1-2; 10 nucleotides agree with TRBD1. Germline V lookup: CDR1 SGHRS, CDR2 YFSETQ. The junction had 11 bases not matched to a gene; V was cut back by 4 bases and J by 5 bases. The length of the CDR3 is 16 residues. CDR3 loop: CASSRTGGSFGYGYTF. In DNA form, the CDR3 reads TGCGCCAGCAGCAGGACAGGGGGTTCCTTTGGGTATGGCTACACCTTC.